This T cell receptor (beta chain) was observed in a study of Tregs in tolerant kidney transplant recipients. Points on this clone: Its antigen is not identified.

The CDR3 covers 13 residues. The V end lost 4 bases, the J end lost 8 bases, and 14 bases lay between the germline ends. Germline assignment: CDR1 LNHDA and CDR2 SQIVND (reference sequence). Here immunoSEQ multiplex PCR was the method, and the copy in TCRdb shows in-frame clones only, minus some. The repertoire includes 100,000 to 130,000 clones, around 89% of them detected once, and approximately 0.34% sits in the top ten. Thawed PBMCs were FACS-sorted into unstimulated CD4+CD25+CD127- regulatory T cells, CD4+CD25- non-regulatory cells, CD4 and CD8 cells. Study-level findings and limits: Activated donor B cell expansion appeared to reveal the most relevant donor-specific TCRbeta repertoire.

The source was CD4+ T cells from blood, collected before the transplant. The chain recombines TRBV19 with TRBJ1-2; D is unclear. The TCR comes from a human donor who received a combined kidney and bone marrow transplant. CDR3 loop: CASSSRGGSGYTF. The CDR3 DNA follows: TGTGCCAGTAGTAGCCGAGGAGGTTCAGGCTACACCTTC. The full variable domain, with the rest looked up from reference TRBV19 and TRBJ1-2, is DGGITQSPKYLFRKEGQNVTLSCEQNLNHDAMYWYRQDPGQGLRLIYYSQIVNDFQKGDIAEGYSVSREKKESFPLTVTSAQKNPTAFYLCASSSRGGSGYTFGSGTRLTVV.